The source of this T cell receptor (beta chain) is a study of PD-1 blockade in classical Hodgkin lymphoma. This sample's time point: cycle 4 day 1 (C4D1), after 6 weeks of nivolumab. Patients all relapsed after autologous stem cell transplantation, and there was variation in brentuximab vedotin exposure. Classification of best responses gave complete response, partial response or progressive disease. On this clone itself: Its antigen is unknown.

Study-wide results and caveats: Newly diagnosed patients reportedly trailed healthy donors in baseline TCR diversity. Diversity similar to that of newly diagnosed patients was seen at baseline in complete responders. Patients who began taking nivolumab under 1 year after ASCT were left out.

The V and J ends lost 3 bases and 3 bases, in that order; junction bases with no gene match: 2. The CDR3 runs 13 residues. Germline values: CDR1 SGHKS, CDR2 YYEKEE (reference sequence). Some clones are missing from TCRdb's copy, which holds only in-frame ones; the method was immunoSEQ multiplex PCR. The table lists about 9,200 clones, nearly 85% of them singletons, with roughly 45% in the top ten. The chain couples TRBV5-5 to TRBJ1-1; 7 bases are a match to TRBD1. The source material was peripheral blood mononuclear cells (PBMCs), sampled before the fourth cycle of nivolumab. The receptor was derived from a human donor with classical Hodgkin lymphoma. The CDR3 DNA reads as TGTGCCAGCAGCTCTCAGGGGGACACTGAAGCTTTCTTT. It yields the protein CASSSQGDTEAFF.